Listed here are 32 T cell receptor beta chains from one sample, sequenced in a study of T cell responses to AZD1222 COVID-19 vaccine. TCRdb's copy holds only in-frame clones and misses some; the assay was immunoSEQ multiplex PCR. The data show nearly 95,000 clones, roughly 89% seen once. Sequenced material: peripheral blood, taken on day 0 of AZD1222 vaccination. These receptors all stem from an adult in good health.

This clone was detected once. The chain combines TRBV6-5 with TRBJ1-5; tentative D call: TRBD1 (6 bases). CDR1 and CDR2 from the germline V gene are MNHEY and SVGAGI. Trimming took off 2 bases at V and 1 base at J, with 9 bases between the two ends. The CDR3 runs to 15 residues. CDR3 sequence: CASSYTGQSNQPQHF. CDR3 nucleotide sequence: TGTGCCAGCAGTTACACCGGACAGAGCAATCAGCCCCAGCATTTT.

This clone came up once. The J gene is TRBJ2-1, the V gene TRBV27; D remains ambiguous. The CDR3 contains 15 residues. Germline V gives CDR1 MNHEY, CDR2 SMNVEV (reference sequence). V lost 5 bases to trimming and J lost 5 bases, with 16 bases between them. In DNA, the CDR3 is TGTGCCAGCAGTGCCGGCCCGCCAGGCCACAATGAGCAGTTCTTC. It encodes CASSAGPPGHNEQFF.

This clone was seen once. The chain employs TRBV11-2 and TRBJ2-5; D perhaps matches TRBD1 (6 bases). Germline CDR1 reads SGHAT; CDR2 reads FQNNGV. This CDR3 is built from 14 residues. V was clipped by 1 base and J by 1 base, with 7 bases between them. The CDR3 sequence: CASSLGQAQETQYF. CDR3 DNA sequence: TGTGCCAGCAGCTTAGGACAGGCCCAAGAGACCCAGTACTTC.

V gene TRBV5-1 combines with J gene TRBJ1-2; 7 nucleotides agree with TRBD1. V shed 0 bases and J 8 bases; nucleotides not matched to a gene: 7. Germline V gene lookup returns CDR1 SGHRS and CDR2 YFSETQ. CDR3 length: 14 residues. The CDR3 bases are TGCGCCAGCAGCTTGGACGGACAGGTGCGCGGCTACACCTTC. It specifies CASSLDGQVRGYTF.

This sequence joins TRBV19 and TRBJ1-1; D not certain. Trimming left V 7 bases short and J 6 bases short, with 12 bases between. This CDR3 region has 12 residues. The V gene's germline CDR1 is LNHDA and CDR2 SQIVND (reference sequence). CDR3 in amino acids: CASMPHGAEAFF. Written as DNA, the CDR3 is TGTGCCAGTATGCCGCACGGGGCTGAAGCTTTCTTT.

V is TRBV6-2 or TRBV6-3 and J is TRBJ2-7; D not certain. The germline V gene has CDR1 MNHEY and CDR2 SVGEGT. The CDR3 extends over 14 amino acids. V was shortened by 0 bases and J by 2 bases, with 8 bases between the two germline ends. DNA of the CDR3: TGTGCCAGCAGTTACTCGTGGCCCACCTACGAGCAGTACTTC. Translation: CASSYSWPTYEQYF.

The CDR3 DNA reads TGTGCCAGCAGTTACAGTGGCGCGGGCTACACCTTC. It yields the protein CASSYSGAGYTF. This sequence joins TRBV6-5 and TRBJ1-2; D is uncertain. This CDR3 is built from 12 residues. With 2 bases removed from V and 8 bases from J, the gap between germline ends came to 9 bases. Per germline, CDR1 MNHEY and CDR2 SVGAGI.

The chain is built from TRBV5-1 and TRBJ2-1; 7 nucleotides agree with TRBD1. Germline trimming cut 7 bases from V and 4 bases from J; bases unmatched to any gene: 26. The germline gives CDR1 SGHRS, CDR2 YFSETQ. This CDR3 region has 20 residues. The CDR3 coding sequence is TGCGCCAGCGAGACCAAACAGGGGAATGCTAGGGATGAGCCTTACAATGAGCAGTTCTTC. This translates into CASETKQGNARDEPYNEQFF.

This chain uses TRBV7-9 with TRBJ1-1; maybe TRBD1 (5 bases). The CDR3 has 14 residues. Germline values: CDR1 SEHNR, CDR2 FQNEAQ (reference sequence). V shed 5 bases and J shed 3 bases, with 13 bases lying between them. CDR3 sequence reads: CASSNQGGDTEAFF. For the CDR3, the DNA is TGTGCCAGCAGCAATCAGGGAGGAGACACTGAAGCTTTCTTT.

The gene calls are TRBV27 and TRBJ2-2, with D maybe TRBD1 (6 bases). The V gene lost 6 bases and the J gene lost 8 bases, with 19 bases spanning the gap. The CDR3 is 15 amino acids. CDR1 and CDR2 (germline): MNHEY, SMNVEV (reference sequence). The CDR3 DNA sequence: TGTGCCAGCAGGCCGATAATACAGGGACCGGGGGAGCTGTTTTTT. Encoded protein: CASRPIIQGPGELFF.

This clone was detected once. This chain links TRBV6-5 with TRBJ1-1; D may be TRBD1 (6 bases). The CDR3 totals 13 residues. Germline assignment: CDR1 MNHEY and CDR2 SVGAGI. Trimming removed 8 bases at V and 4 bases at J, with 14 bases between. This CDR3 is CASHPGAGTEAFF. DNA for the CDR3: TGTGCCAGCCATCCGGGGGCGGGCACTGAAGCTTTCTTT.

This clone was observed once. The V gene is TRBV5-1, the J gene TRBJ1-2; no clear D gene. V was cut by 3 bases and J by 0 bases, with 18 bases left in between. The CDR3 loop spans 17 amino acids. Germline V gene sequence: CDR1 SGHRS, CDR2 YFSETQ. CDR3 sequence reads: CASSYGNFDGANYGYTF. The CDR3 DNA reads TGCGCCAGCAGCTACGGGAATTTTGACGGAGCTAACTATGGCTACACCTTC.

This clone was detected a few times. The chain couples TRBV6-4 to TRBJ2-3; 11 bases map to TRBD2. This CDR3 has 16 residues. V was clipped by 4 bases and J by 2 bases; unmatched bases: 5. Germline assignment: CDR1 MRHNA and CDR2 SNTAGT. Here the CDR3 reads CASSALAGGDTDTQYF. The CDR3 DNA sequence: TGTGCCAGCAGTGCCCTAGCGGGGGGAGACACAGATACGCAGTATTTT.

The J gene is TRBJ2-4, the V gene TRBV12-3 or TRBV12-4, with 7 bases fitting TRBD1. The CDR3 has 12 residues. Trimming cost V 6 bases and J 14 bases; bases outside gene matches: 10. The CDR3 DNA sequence: TGTGCCAGCAGCCCTAGGTCCGGGACAGAGTACTTC. It yields the protein CASSPRSGTEYF.

This chain uses TRBV14 with TRBJ1-1; unclear D gene. This CDR3 is 13 amino acids long. V was trimmed by 2 bases and J by 8 bases, leaving 12 bases between them. The germline gives CDR1 SGHDN, CDR2 FVKESK. The CDR3 loop reads CASSQRHPPEAFF. CDR3 DNA sequence: TGTGCCAGCAGCCAACGACACCCGCCGGAAGCTTTCTTT. Complete variable domain (other parts from reference TRBV14 and TRBJ1-1): EAGVTQFPSHSVIEKGQTVTLRCDPISGHDNLYWYRRVMGKEIKFLLHFVKESKQDESGMPNNRFLAERTGGTYSTLKVQPAELEDSGVYFCASSQRHPPEAFFGQGTRLTVV.

The chain joins TRBV5-6 to TRBJ2-5; TRBD2 matches 8 bases. This CDR3 comprises 16 residues. Germline loops: CDR1 SGHDT, CDR2 YYEEEE. J gave up 2 bases and V 0 bases, and 6 bases lay outside the gene matches. CDR3 DNA: TGTGCCAGCAGCTTGGCCGGGCGGGGGGTACAAGAGACCCAGTACTTC. Amino acids: CASSLAGRGVQETQYF.

V and J are TRBV3-1 (or the pseudogene TRBV3-2) and TRBJ1-3, with 9 bases lining up with TRBD1. Unmatched junction bases numbered 3, after V lost 2 bases and J lost 4 bases. The CDR3 totals 15 residues. Germline V gene data show CDR1 as LGHDT and CDR2 as YNNKEL (reference sequence). CDR3 bases: TGTGCCAGCAGCCAATCCGGGACAGGGGGAAACACCATATATTTT. Translation: CASSQSGTGGNTIYF.

This clone is a singleton in its sample. The V gene is TRBV13, the J gene TRBJ2-1; 13 bases line up with TRBD2. The CDR3 runs to 16 residues. Germline CDR1 is PRHDT and CDR2 is FYEKMQ (reference sequence). V dropped 1 base and J dropped 7; count of bases not matched to a gene: 4. DNA for the CDR3: TGTGCCAGCAGCTTAGAAGGGACTAGCGGGGCAAATGAGCAGTTCTTC. It codes for CASSLEGTSGANEQFF. Combining the CDR3 with reference TRBV13 and TRBJ2-1 gives the whole variable domain AAGVIQSPRHLIKEKRETATLKCYPIPRHDTVYWYQQGPGQDPQFLISFYEKMQSDKGSIPDRFSAQQFSDYHSELNMSSLELGDSALYFCASSLEGTSGANEQFFGPGTRLTVL.

This chain connects TRBV25-1 to TRBJ1-2, with 8 positions matching TRBD1. This CDR3 has 16 amino acids. From germline, CDR1 is MGHDK and CDR2 SYGVNS. V lost 0 bases, J lost 8 bases, and 11 bases stayed unmatched. The CDR3 DNA sequence: TGTGCCAGCAGTGAATATGTCCAGGGGGCGCGTGACGGCTACACCTTC. Translating gives CASSEYVQGARDGYTF.

The J gene is TRBJ1-2, the V gene TRBV3-1 (or the pseudogene TRBV3-2); no clear D. Trimming left V 3 bases short and J 2 bases short, with 13 bases between. From germline, CDR1 is LGHDT and CDR2 YNNKEL (reference sequence). CDR3 length: 15 residues. The CDR3 here is CASSHRALVNYGYTF. The CDR3 DNA follows: TGTGCCAGCAGCCACCGGGCCCTAGTAAACTATGGCTACACCTTC.

In DNA, the CDR3 is TGTGCCAGCAGCGCCGGGACGGAAACCTACGAGCAGTACTTC. This encodes CASSAGTETYEQYF. V is TRBV9 and J is TRBJ2-7, with D perhaps TRBD1 or TRBD2 (5 bases each). Germline V gives CDR1 SGDLS, CDR2 YYNGEE. This CDR3 has 14 residues. The V and J ends lost 3 bases and 2 bases respectively, with 12 bases between them.

This clone was seen a single time. The chain carries TRBV4-3 and TRBJ1-2; D gene unclear. This CDR3 region has 16 residues. The V and J ends lost 0 bases and 0 bases respectively, with 11 bases between them. Per germline, CDR1 LGHNA and CDR2 YSLEER. CDR3 loop: CASSQDSAGSNYGYTF. The CDR3 DNA is TGCGCCAGCAGCCAAGATTCCGCAGGATCTAACTATGGCTACACCTTC.

Concerning this clone: The junction departs from the called germline gene at one end, perhaps through a read error. This chain uses TRBV29-1 with TRBJ1-1; a weak D match, TRBD1 (6 bases). The CDR3 spans 15 residues. Germline CDR1 and CDR2: SQVTM and ANQGSEA. The CDR3 reads CSVDAPTGLNAEAFF. CDR3 in DNA: TGCAGCGTTGACGCCCCCACAGGGCTGAACGCTGAAGCTTTCTTT.

The genes are TRBV18 and TRBJ1-2; D not certain. The CDR3 length is 12 residues. Germline CDR1 is KGHSH and CDR2 is LQKENI. Trimming removed 3 bases from V and 8 bases from J, with 10 bases in between. CDR3 nucleotides: TGTGCCAGCTCACCCCTCCGGGGAGGCTACACCTTC. Translating gives CASSPLRGGYTF.

This clone has only a few counts. The chain recombines TRBV3-1 (or the pseudogene TRBV3-2) with TRBJ2-1; D uncertain. V gave up 3 bases and J gave up 6 bases, with 21 bases separating them. The CDR3 runs 17 residues. Germline CDR1 LGHDT, CDR2 YNNKEL (reference sequence). CDR3 region: CASSHDGPRPPINEQFF. CDR3 in DNA: TGTGCCAGCAGCCATGACGGACCACGCCCGCCCATCAATGAGCAGTTCTTC.

This chain joins TRBV30 and TRBJ1-5; no clear D gene. The CDR3 runs to 13 residues. Germline-derived CDR1 and CDR2 are GTSNPN and SVGIG (reference sequence). Trimming left V 7 bases short and J 5 bases short, with 15 bases between. The CDR3: CAFGRAPDQPQHF. The CDR3 region has the DNA TGTGCCTTCGGTAGGGCCCCGGATCAGCCCCAGCATTTT.

V is TRBV28 and J is TRBJ1-1; the D is unclear. Germline assignment: CDR1 MDHEN and CDR2 SYDVKM. V was shortened by 3 bases and J by 1 base, with 6 bases between the two germline ends. The CDR3 spans 13 residues. The CDR3 protein is CASSLGENTEAFF. The DNA for the CDR3 is TGTGCCAGCAGTTTGGGCGAGAACACTGAAGCTTTCTTT. The variable domain in full, completed from reference TRBV28 and TRBJ1-1, reads DVKVTQSSRYLVKRTGEKVFLECVQDMDHENMFWYRQDPGLGLRLIYFSYDVKMKEKGDIPEGYSVSREKKERFSLILESASTNQTSMYLCASSLGENTEAFFGQGTRLTVV.

The chain joins TRBV27 to TRBJ1-1; D gene unclear. This CDR3 comprises 12 residues. The germline V gene has CDR1 MNHEY and CDR2 SMNVEV (reference sequence). The V and J ends lost 10 bases and 1 base respectively, with 10 bases between them. CDR3 coding DNA: TGTGCCACAGGAACGGGGAACACTGAAGCTTTCTTT. Residues: CATGTGNTEAFF.

The chain has TRBV4-1 and TRBJ1-1; no clear D. This CDR3 has 14 residues. Germline values: CDR1 MGHRA, CDR2 YSYEKL. Trimming took off 3 bases at V and 0 bases at J, with 8 bases between the two ends. This chain's CDR3 is CASSHPSLNTEAFF. For the CDR3, the DNA is TGCGCCAGCAGCCACCCGTCTTTGAACACTGAAGCTTTCTTT.

The rearrangement links TRBV13 to TRBJ2-5, with 7 nucleotides matching TRBD2. Germline V gene lookup returns CDR1 PRHDT and CDR2 FYEKMQ (reference sequence). The CDR3 runs to 16 residues. J gave up 2 bases and V 5 bases, and 11 bases lay outside the gene matches. The CDR3 bases are TGTGCCAGCAGCCCCCGGAGGAGTAGCGGGCAAGAGACCCAGTACTTC. It codes for CASSPRRSSGQETQYF.

This chain links TRBV4-3 with TRBJ1-4; no definite D call. The CDR3 length is 16 residues. V shed 1 base and J shed 8 bases, with 17 bases lying between them. Germline V gene sequence: CDR1 LGHNA, CDR2 YSLEER. CDR3 amino acids: CASSQGSVPGGEKLFF. The CDR3 coding sequence is TGCGCCAGCAGCCAAGGGAGTGTCCCCGGAGGGGAAAAACTGTTTTTT.

The chain couples TRBV5-1 to TRBJ2-7, with D possibly called TRBD1 or TRBD2 (6 bases each). The CDR3 is 15 amino acids. The V end lost 3 bases, the J end lost 5 bases, and 18 bases lay between the germline ends. Germline V gene sequence: CDR1 SGHRS, CDR2 YFSETQ. The CDR3 DNA sequence: TGCGCCAGCAGCTCTCAAGGGGGACTTGCCGACGAGCAGTACTTC. Encoded protein: CASSSQGGLADEQYF.